A single sample is the source of the 31 T cell receptor beta chains below, sequenced in a study of cytomegalovirus exposure and HLA in healthy donors. The PCR ran on 60 Vbeta and 13 Jbeta primers. The table came from immunoSEQ multiplex PCR; TCRdb's copy has only in-frame clones and leaves some out. The data contain around 150,000 clones, roughly 78% of them singletons. Material: PBMCs. The receptors were sampled from a man aged 35 to 55 in good health and CMV-seropositive.

The chain couples TRBV4-1 to TRBJ2-7; 7 nucleotides match TRBD1. The germline V gene has CDR1 MGHRA and CDR2 YSYEKL. CDR3 length equals 14 residues. V was clipped by 3 bases and J by 2 bases; unmatched bases: 4. DNA for the CDR3: TGCGCCAGCAGCCACCCGACAGGGACCTACGAGCAGTACTTC. This codes for CASSHPTGTYEQYF.

This clone was recorded only once. The chain joins TRBV14 to TRBJ2-1, with 9 bases aligning to TRBD2. The CDR3 covers 15 residues. Per germline, CDR1 SGHDN and CDR2 FVKESK. J gave up 8 bases and V 4 bases, and 9 bases lay outside the gene matches. DNA for the CDR3: TGTGCCAGCAGCCCATCCGGGACTAGCTGGGATGAGCAGTTCTTC. It yields the protein CASSPSGTSWDEQFF.

This clone was observed a single time. The chain uses TRBV5-1 and TRBJ2-7; 7 nucleotides line up with TRBD1. V trimming: 0 bases; J trimming: 4 bases; junction bases outside the gene matches: 13. The CDR3 has 17 residues. Germline lookup yields CDR1 SGHRS and CDR2 YFSETQ. CDR3 in DNA: TGCGCCAGCAGCTTGGGGCCCCCGGGACAGAAGAGTTACGAGCAGTACTTC. It specifies CASSLGPPGQKSYEQYF.

V is TRBV14 and J is TRBJ1-1; the D gene is possibly TRBD1 (6 bases). Between the trimmed V and J ends, which lost 4 bases and 6 bases, there was a span of 15 bases. Germline V gene sequence: CDR1 SGHDN, CDR2 FVKESK. CDR3 length: 14 residues. CDR3 bases: TGTGCCAGCAGCCGACTTCAGGGGAGCGCTGAAGCTTTCTTT. This encodes CASSRLQGSAEAFF.

This chain joins TRBV21-1 and TRBJ2-7; the table's D call TRBD2 went unverified against the DNA. TRBV21-1 is flagged as a pseudogene. CDR3 length equals 15 residues. This chain's CDR3 is CASSKGLAGIYEQYF. In DNA, the CDR3 is TGTGCCAGCAGCAAAGGTCTAGCGGGGATCTACGAGCAGTACTTC.

This chain connects TRBV7-2 to TRBJ2-2; 10 nucleotides match TRBD2. The V and J ends lost 5 bases and 7 bases, in that order; junction bases with no gene match: 10. The length of the CDR3 is 16 residues. Germline V gene sequence: CDR1 SGHTA, CDR2 FQGNSA. CDR3 in amino acids: CASSPYGAGGGGELFF. The CDR3 coding sequence is TGTGCCAGCAGCCCCTATGGAGCGGGGGGGGGCGGGGAGCTGTTTTTT.

The chain joins TRBV18 to TRBJ1-1; weak D call: TRBD1 (5 bases). V was cut by 6 bases and J by 5 bases, with 10 bases left in between. The CDR3 consists of 12 residues. Germline values: CDR1 KGHSH, CDR2 LQKENI. CDR3 coding DNA: TGTGCCAGCTCCCTTCGGGGGACTGAAGCTTTCTTT. Protein product: CASSLRGTEAFF. The full variable domain, its missing parts supplied by reference TRBV18 and TRBJ1-1, is NAGVMQNPRHLVRRRGQEARLRCSPMKGHSHVYWYRQLPEEGLKFMVYLQKENIIDESGMPKERFSAEFPKEGPSILRIQQVVRGDSAAYFCASSLRGTEAFFGQGTRLTVV.

Turning to this clone: This sample also contains other DNA sequences that code for the same CDR3. V gene TRBV25-1 combines with J gene TRBJ2-1, with 13 positions matching TRBD2. J lost 7 bases, V lost 9 bases, and 3 bases had no gene match. This CDR3 contains 13 residues. The germline CDR1 and CDR2 sequences are MGHDK and SYGVNS. CDR3 DNA sequence: TGTGCCAGTGGACTAGCGGGAGCAAATGAGCAGTTCTTC. Its protein product is CASGLAGANEQFF.

The rearrangement uses TRBV5-1 and TRBJ2-1, with D maybe TRBD1 (6 bases). The CDR3 totals 14 residues. V was shortened by 1 base and J by 5 bases, with 10 bases between the two germline ends. The V gene's germline CDR1 is SGHRS and CDR2 YFSETQ. The CDR3, as DNA: TGCGCCAGCAGCTTGTCGGCAGGGGACAATGAGCAGTTCTTC. This codes for CASSLSAGDNEQFF.

This CDR3 reads CASRFSEGYGYTF. The CDR3 DNA follows: TGTGCCAGCAGGTTTTCTGAGGGCTATGGCTACACCTTC. The V and J genes are TRBV6-5 and TRBJ1-2; D gene unclear. The germline CDR1 and CDR2 sequences are MNHEY and SVGAGI. The CDR3 consists of 13 residues. V lost 6 bases, J lost 4 bases, and 12 bases lay in between.

The rearrangement uses TRBV9 and TRBJ2-5, with 10 bases matching TRBD2. The CDR3 runs to 14 residues. V gave up 3 bases and J gave up 4 bases; unmatched junction bases: 3. Germline CDR1 reads SGDLS; CDR2 reads YYNGEE. The CDR3 sequence is CASSDVAGGETQYF. CDR3 coding DNA: TGTGCCAGCAGCGATGTAGCGGGAGGAGAGACCCAGTACTTC.

The V and J genes are TRBV7-9 and TRBJ1-2; 7 bases fit TRBD1. CDR3 length: 14 amino acids. With V trimmed by 5 bases and J by 5 bases, 8 bases remained unmatched. Germline V lookup: CDR1 SEHNR, CDR2 FQNEAQ (reference sequence). CDR3 region: CASSPLGTEYGYTF. DNA of the CDR3: TGTGCCAGCAGCCCTTTGGGGACAGAATATGGCTACACCTTC.

This chain links TRBV10-3 with TRBJ2-6; D not certain. V lost 7 bases to trimming and J lost 0 bases, with 10 bases between them. CDR1 and CDR2 from the germline V gene are ENHRY and SYGVKD. The CDR3 loop spans 15 amino acids. CDR3 nucleotides: TGTGCCATCATTTTGGGCAGCTCTGGGGCCAACGTCCTGACTTTC. Translation gives CAIILGSSGANVLTF.

This chain joins TRBV5-4 and TRBJ2-3, with D uncertain. The germline CDR1 and CDR2 sequences are SGHNT and YYREEE (reference sequence). V shed 2 bases and J shed 10 bases, with 11 bases lying between them. The CDR3 contains 12 residues. Here the CDR3 reads CASSLISTSQYF. CDR3 bases: TGTGCCAGCAGCTTAATTTCCACTTCGCAGTATTTT.

The rearrangement links TRBV30 to TRBJ2-7; tentatively, D is TRBD2 (5 bases). Trimming took off 2 bases at V and 7 bases at J, with 9 bases between the two ends. This CDR3 is built from 11 residues. Germline loops: CDR1 GTSNPN, CDR2 SVGIG (reference sequence). The CDR3 region is CAWSPPGEQYF. CDR3 coding DNA: TGTGCCTGGAGTCCCCCGGGGGAGCAGTACTTC.

V usage is TRBV11-1 and J usage is TRBJ1-2; D is uncertain. Trimming shortened V by 5 bases and J by 6 bases, and 10 bases separated the two germline ends. CDR3 length: 12 residues. The germline gives CDR1 SGHAT, CDR2 FQDESV (reference sequence). The DNA of the CDR3 is TGTGCCAGCAGCCCCCTAGGAAATGGCTACACCTTC. Translated, it gives CASSPLGNGYTF.

The rearrangement uses TRBV19 and TRBJ2-3; 14 nucleotides line up with TRBD2. CDR3 length equals 17 residues. The germline CDR1 and CDR2 sequences are LNHDA and SQIVND (reference sequence). V lost 11 bases to trimming and J lost 2 bases; unmatched junction nucleotides: 12. CDR3 DNA: TGTGCCTCGGTCCGGGGGACTAGCGGGAGCGTCACAGATACGCAGTATTTT. Translated, it gives CASVRGTSGSVTDTQYF.

In its sample, this clone was seen once. The V gene is TRBV29-1, the J gene TRBJ1-1; maybe TRBD1 (5 bases). The V gene lost 8 bases and the J gene lost 7 bases, with 11 bases spanning the gap. Germline V gives CDR1 SQVTM, CDR2 ANQGSEA. This CDR3 contains 10 residues. The DNA for the CDR3 is TGCAGCCCTTATAGGGGTGAAGCTTTCTTT. Amino acid sequence: CSPYRGEAFF.

As concerns this clone: This same CDR3 is encoded by further DNA sequences in the sample. V gene TRBV9 combines with J gene TRBJ1-5; the D is unclear. This CDR3 has 14 amino acids. V lost 0 bases and J 1 base, leaving 5 bases between the germline ends. CDR1 SGDLS and CDR2 YYNGEE come from the germline V gene. The CDR3, as DNA: TGTGCCAGCAGCGTAGGAGGAAGCAATCAGCCCCAGCATTTT. Its translation: CASSVGGSNQPQHF.

This chain links TRBV30 with TRBJ2-7, with a weak D call TRBD1 (6 bases). V was pared by 7 bases and J by 2 bases, with 9 bases between. Germline CDR1 and CDR2: GTSNPN and SVGIG (reference sequence). The CDR3 has 11 amino acids. CDR3 DNA: TGTGCCTATGGACAGACCTACGAGCAGTACTTC. Translating gives CAYGQTYEQYF.

The chain carries TRBV13 and TRBJ2-4; TRBD2 is a possible D gene (6 bases). The ends were cut back, 7 bases at V and 4 bases at J, with 11 bases in the middle. CDR3 length equals 13 residues. Germline V gene lookup returns CDR1 PRHDT and CDR2 FYEKMQ (reference sequence). The CDR3 is CASTLASKNIQYF. DNA for the CDR3: TGTGCCAGCACTCTAGCGTCTAAAAACATTCAGTACTTC.

The V call is TRBV6-1, the J call TRBJ2-4; D perhaps matches TRBD2 (5 bases). Germline loops: CDR1 MNHNS, CDR2 SASEGT. The CDR3 covers 17 residues. V lost 0 bases to trimming and J lost 0 bases, with 12 bases between them. The CDR3 DNA reads TGTGCCAGCAGTGAAGCGCTAGCAGAGCTAGCCAAAAACATTCAGTACTTC. Translation: CASSEALAELAKNIQYF.

The CDR3 DNA follows: TGTGCCAGCAGTGGCGCCGGGACTAGCCCCAACGAGCAGTACTTC. Protein sequence: CASSGAGTSPNEQYF. V is TRBV6-5 and J is TRBJ2-7; 9 positions match TRBD2. The CDR3 covers 15 residues. The germline V gene has CDR1 MNHEY and CDR2 SVGAGI. V was pared by 5 bases and J by 5 bases, with 10 bases of the junction left unmatched.

The chain links TRBV30 to TRBJ1-6, with D uncertain. The CDR3 has 13 residues. Trimming shortened V by 2 bases and J by 8 bases, and 10 bases separated the two germline ends. The germline CDR1 and CDR2 sequences are GTSNPN and SVGIG (reference sequence). The CDR3 here is CAWSPSVDSPLHF. The CDR3 nucleotides are TGTGCCTGGAGTCCGTCGGTGGATTCACCCCTCCACTTT.

This chain's CDR3 is CATSGASGTYEQYF. The CDR3 nucleotides read TGTGCCACCTCAGGGGCTAGCGGAACCTACGAGCAGTACTTC. The chain joins TRBV6-1 to TRBJ2-7; TRBD2 is a possible D gene (7 bases). Germline V gives CDR1 MNHNS, CDR2 SASEGT. The CDR3 is 14 amino acids. The V end was cut by 10 bases, the J end by 2 bases, with 18 bases between.

CDR3 sequence reads: CASSSGSAYGYTF. The CDR3 DNA reads TGTGCCAGCAGTTCGGGTTCAGCCTATGGCTACACCTTC. This chain joins TRBV28 and TRBJ1-2; D call uncertain. The CDR3 contains 13 residues. The germline V gene encodes CDR1 MDHEN and CDR2 SYDVKM. Trimming removed 4 bases at V and 4 bases at J, with 10 bases between.

The chain joins TRBV5-1 to TRBJ1-5; D is ambiguous. This CDR3 spans 12 amino acids. Trimming took off 5 bases at V and 9 bases at J, with 12 bases between the two ends. Germline CDR1 is SGHRS and CDR2 is YFSETQ. The CDR3 DNA reads TGCGCCAGCAGGTCAGGCTCTGGGCCCCAGCATTTT. Its protein is CASRSGSGPQHF. Based on the CDR3 plus reference TRBV5-1 and TRBJ1-5, the full variable domain is KAGVTQTPRYLIKTRGQQVTLSCSPISGHRSVSWYQQTPGQGLQFLFEYFSETQRNKGNFPGRFSGRQFSNSRSEMNVSTLELGDSALYLCASRSGSGPQHFGDGTRLSIL.

The chain carries TRBV6-5 and TRBJ1-2; TRBD1 matches at 8 bases. CDR1 and CDR2 (germline): MNHEY, SVGAGI. The CDR3 runs to 15 residues. Trimming took 0 bases from V and 8 from J; bases not matched to a gene: 8. CDR3 amino acids: CASSYSTGVVGGYTF. CDR3 coding DNA: TGTGCCAGCAGTTACTCGACAGGGGTGGTTGGCGGCTACACCTTC.

The chain uses TRBV27 and TRBJ2-7; TRBD2 aligns across 8 bases. The CDR3 is 16 amino acids. Germline V gene sequence: CDR1 MNHEY, CDR2 SMNVEV (reference sequence). Trimming cost V 0 bases and J 4 bases; bases outside gene matches: 8. The CDR3 bases are TGTGCCAGCAGTTTATCGACCGGGAGGGCCAGATACGAGCAGTACTTC. It is translated as CASSLSTGRARYEQYF.

The rearrangement uses TRBV29-1 and TRBJ1-2; the D gene is possibly TRBD1 (5 bases). Germline V gene data show CDR1 as SQVTM and CDR2 as ANQGSEA. The V end was cut by 8 bases, the J end by 3 bases, with 19 bases between. The CDR3 extends over 14 amino acids. The DNA of the CDR3 is TGCAGCCATACTAGCCACACAGGCCACTATGGCTACACCTTC. This encodes CSHTSHTGHYGYTF.

V and J are TRBV5-1 and TRBJ2-7; 12 bases fit TRBD1. Trimming took 5 bases from V and 4 from J; bases not matched to a gene: 7. CDR3 size: 15 residues. Germline V gives CDR1 SGHRS, CDR2 YFSETQ. In DNA, the CDR3 is TGCGCCAGCAGGTACACGGGACAGGGGGCTTACGAGCAGTACTTC. The encoded protein is CASRYTGQGAYEQYF.